The 18 T cell receptor beta chains listed next were all sequenced from one sample in a study of human T cells and chemical hapten exposure. TCRdb re-analysed the RACE reads in MiXCR, keeping a single row per CDR3 protein. The repertoire includes over 35,000 distinct CDR3 sequences, about 3.5% of them detected once, and around 5% sits in the top ten. Time point: healthy volunteer bleed at 6 weeks. Unfractionated whole blood was the source from which total RNA was extracted. Input material: whole blood. These receptors came from a human donor in good health. Some clones in this sample may be carry-over from other donors' samples.

This clonotype was detected many times. The chain is built from TRBV12-3 or TRBV12-4 and TRBJ2-7, with 7 positions matching TRBD2. V lost 3 bases to trimming and J lost 2 bases; unmatched junction nucleotides: 4. CDR3 length: 14 amino acids. CDR3 nucleotides: TGTGCCAGCAGTTTTGGGGGGGGTCCCTACGAGCAGTACTTC. This sequence encodes CASSFGGGPYEQYF.

This clonotype occurred many times. V and J are TRBV20-1 and TRBJ1-2, with 11 nucleotides matching TRBD1. The germline V gene encodes CDR1 DFQATT and CDR2 SNEGSKA (reference sequence). This CDR3 is 15 amino acids long. The J segment lost 6 bases and the V segment lost 3 bases, leaving 9 bases of the junction unmatched. Here the CDR3 reads CSARERTGGGDGYTF. CDR3 coding DNA: TGCAGTGCTAGGGAGAGGACAGGGGGCGGTGATGGCTACACCTTC.

This clonotype was recorded many times. The chain employs TRBV20-1 and TRBJ2-3; D call uncertain. Germline-derived CDR1 and CDR2 are DFQATT and SNEGSKA (reference sequence). Deletions cut 3 bases from V and 0 bases from J, with 7 bases between. The CDR3 is 13 residues long. CDR3 DNA sequence: TGCAGTGCTAGTCCGTGGAGCACAGATACGCAGTATTTT. The encoded protein is CSASPWSTDTQYF.

This clonotype showed up many times. The J gene is TRBJ2-2, the V gene TRBV20-1; TRBD2 aligns across 7 bases. V gave up 5 bases and J gave up 0 bases; unmatched junction bases: 6. The CDR3 extends over 15 amino acids. Germline CDR1 DFQATT, CDR2 SNEGSKA (reference sequence). CDR3 coding DNA: TGCAGTGCTGGGCCTACTAGCGCGAACACCGGGGAGCTGTTTTTT. The encoded protein is CSAGPTSANTGELFF.

This clonotype was seen ten or more times. V is TRBV18 and J is TRBJ1-2; D may be TRBD1 (5 bases). Between the trimmed V and J ends, which lost 5 bases and 12 bases, there was a span of 37 bases. Per germline, CDR1 KGHSH and CDR2 LQKENI. The CDR3 is made up of 19 amino acids. The CDR3, as DNA: TGTGCCAGCTCATTTCAGGGAAGGACCGCCCAGGGCTATGGCTACGGCAACACCTTC. Translating it yields CASSFQGRTAQGYGYGNTF.

This clonotype was picked up many times. The rearrangement links TRBV6-5 to TRBJ2-1; 10 nucleotides match TRBD2. J lost 7 bases, V lost 6 bases, and 9 bases had no gene match. The V gene's germline CDR1 is MNHEY and CDR2 SVGAGI. The CDR3 has 15 residues. The CDR3 bases are TGTGCCAGCAGCCCCCCTAGCGGGAGAACGAATGAGCAGTTCTTC. This encodes CASSPPSGRTNEQFF.

The rearrangement joins TRBV11-2 to TRBJ2-7; D may be TRBD2 (6 bases). With 2 bases removed from V and 7 bases from J, the gap between germline ends came to 12 bases. Germline CDR1 reads SGHAT; CDR2 reads FQNNGV. The CDR3 loop spans 13 amino acids. The CDR3 reads CASSLSPGGEQYF. Here the CDR3 DNA reads TGTGCCAGCAGCTTATCTCCCGGGGGTGAGCAGTACTTC. Supplemented by reference TRBV11-2 and TRBJ2-7, the full variable domain reads EAGVAQSPRYKIIEKRQSVAFWCNPISGHATLYWYQQILGQGPKLLIQFQNNGVVDDSQLPKDRFSAERLKGVDSTLKIQPAKLEDSAVYLCASSLSPGGEQYFGPGTRLTVT.

This clonotype was observed at least ten times. V gene TRBV14 combines with J gene TRBJ2-7; D is possibly TRBD1 (5 bases). V was clipped by 0 bases and J by 2 bases, with 8 bases between them. The V gene's germline CDR1 is SGHDN and CDR2 FVKESK. The CDR3 contains 14 residues. CDR3 in amino acids: CASSQDQGPYEQYF. CDR3 DNA: TGTGCCAGCAGCCAAGATCAGGGCCCCTACGAGCAGTACTTC.

This clonotype was counted ten times or more. CDR3 bases: TGTGCCAGCAGTGAATTCGGTCCGTCTGGGGCCAACGTCCTGACTTTC. Encoded protein: CASSEFGPSGANVLTF. The rearrangement uses TRBV25-1 and TRBJ2-6; D not resolved. Per the germline V gene, CDR1 is MGHDK and CDR2 is SYGVNS. The V gene lost 1 base and the J gene lost 1 base, with 8 bases spanning the gap. There are 16 residues in the CDR3.

This clonotype was detected ten times or more. The chain couples TRBV12-3 or TRBV12-4 to TRBJ2-7, with D uncertain. V dropped 1 base and J dropped 3 bases, with 10 bases sitting between them. The CDR3 covers 14 residues. The CDR3 nucleotides are TGTGCCAGCAGTTTAGATTCCACGTACTACGAGCAGTACTTC. This translates into CASSLDSTYYEQYF.

This clonotype was detected many times. The rearrangement joins TRBV28 to TRBJ1-2; 12 bases are a match to TRBD1. The germline V gene encodes CDR1 MDHEN and CDR2 SYDVKM. The V gene end was trimmed by 5 bases and the J gene end by 4 bases; junction bases not matched to a gene: 5. The CDR3 contains 15 residues. CDR3 region: CASSPRDRGLYGYTF. The DNA for the CDR3 is TGTGCCAGCAGTCCGAGGGACAGGGGGCTCTATGGCTACACCTTC.

This clonotype was found many times. This sequence joins TRBV3-1 and TRBJ1-1; D call uncertain. The V gene's germline CDR1 is LGHDT and CDR2 YNNKEL (reference sequence). V shed 2 bases and J shed 7 bases, with 5 bases lying between them. The CDR3 is 11 residues long. DNA of the CDR3: TGTGCCAGCAGCCAACGGGGTGAAGCTTTCTTT. This translates into CASSQRGEAFF.

This clonotype was seen many times. The chain recombines TRBV9 with TRBJ1-5, with TRBD1 matching over 8 bases. The germline V gene encodes CDR1 SGDLS and CDR2 YYNGEE. The CDR3 covers 15 residues. V shed 3 bases, J shed 3 bases, and the junction held 5 bases outside the gene matches. The CDR3 region is CASSAGQGHNQPQHF. The DNA of the CDR3 is TGTGCCAGCAGCGCCGGACAGGGCCACAATCAGCCCCAGCATTTT.

This clonotype was seen at least ten times. The genes are TRBV28 and TRBJ1-4; unclear D gene. Germline lookup yields CDR1 MDHEN and CDR2 SYDVKM. Trimming stripped 5 bases from V and 0 bases from J, with 7 bases between. The CDR3 has 14 amino acids. Here the CDR3 DNA reads TGTGCCAGCAGTACCCCTACAACTAATGAAAAACTGTTTTTT. Its protein is CASSTPTTNEKLFF.

This clonotype was detected ten times or more. The chain uses TRBV12-3 or TRBV12-4 and TRBJ2-1; D unresolved. The ends were cut back, 2 bases at V and 3 bases at J, with 8 bases in the middle. This CDR3 comprises 14 residues. The CDR3 region is CASSLKGHYNEQFF. CDR3 sequence (DNA): TGTGCCAGCAGTTTAAAAGGGCACTACAATGAGCAGTTCTTC.

This clonotype was recorded a few times. The chain couples TRBV2 to TRBJ2-1; D assignment may be TRBD1 or TRBD2 (5 bases each). CDR3 length equals 13 residues. The V gene lost 6 bases and the J gene lost 6 bases, with 12 bases spanning the gap. In germline, CDR1 is SNHLY, CDR2 FYNNEI. The CDR3, as DNA: TGTGCCAGCAGCGGGGACGTACCCAATGAGCAGTTCTTC. Its protein product is CASSGDVPNEQFF.

This clonotype was seen repeatedly, ten times or more. The rearrangement uses TRBV9 and TRBJ2-3; TRBD2 matches 12 bases. There are 16 residues in the CDR3. Germline V gene lookup returns CDR1 SGDLS and CDR2 YYNGEE. J gave up 6 bases and V 3 bases, and 8 bases lay outside the gene matches. Here the CDR3 reads CASSERGLAGWDTQYF. The CDR3 DNA sequence: TGTGCCAGCAGCGAAAGGGGACTAGCGGGCTGGGATACGCAGTATTTT.

Many counts were recorded for this clonotype. The chain employs TRBV27 and TRBJ1-1, with D hard to call. V was pared by 2 bases and J by 4 bases, with 8 bases between. The length of the CDR3 is 13 residues. In germline, CDR1 is MNHEY, CDR2 SMNVEV (reference sequence). As DNA, the CDR3 is TGTGCCAGCAGTTTAATAGAGGCCACTGAAGCTTTCTTT. It encodes CASSLIEATEAFF.